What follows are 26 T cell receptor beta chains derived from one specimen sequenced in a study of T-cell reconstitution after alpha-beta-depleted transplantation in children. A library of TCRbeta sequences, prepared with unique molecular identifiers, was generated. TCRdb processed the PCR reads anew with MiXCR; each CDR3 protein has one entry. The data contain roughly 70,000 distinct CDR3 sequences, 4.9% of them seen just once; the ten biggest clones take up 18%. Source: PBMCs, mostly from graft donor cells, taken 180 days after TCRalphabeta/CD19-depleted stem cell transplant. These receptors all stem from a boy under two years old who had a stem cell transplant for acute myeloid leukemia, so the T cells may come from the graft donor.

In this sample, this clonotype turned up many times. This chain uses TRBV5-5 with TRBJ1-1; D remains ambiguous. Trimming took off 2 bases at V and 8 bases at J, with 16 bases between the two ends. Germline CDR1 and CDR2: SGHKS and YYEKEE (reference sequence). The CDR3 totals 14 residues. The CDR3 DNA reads TGTGCCAGCAGCTTAGGAGGGCCACAACACGAAGCTTTCTTT. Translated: CASSLGGPQHEAFF. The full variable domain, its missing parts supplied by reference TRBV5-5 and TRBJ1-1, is DAGVTQSPTHLIKTRGQQVTLRCSPISGHKSVSWYQQVLGQGPQFIFQYYEKEERGRGNFPDRFSARQFPNYSSELNVNALLLGDSALYLCASSLGGPQHEAFFGQGTRLTVV.

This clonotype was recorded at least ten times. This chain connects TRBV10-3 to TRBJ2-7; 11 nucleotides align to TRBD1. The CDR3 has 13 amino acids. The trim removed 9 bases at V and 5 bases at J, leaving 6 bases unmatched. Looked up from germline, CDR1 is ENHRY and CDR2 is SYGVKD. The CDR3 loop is CAMAGTGGNEQYF. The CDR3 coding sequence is TGTGCCATGGCGGGGACAGGGGGTAACGAGCAGTACTTC.

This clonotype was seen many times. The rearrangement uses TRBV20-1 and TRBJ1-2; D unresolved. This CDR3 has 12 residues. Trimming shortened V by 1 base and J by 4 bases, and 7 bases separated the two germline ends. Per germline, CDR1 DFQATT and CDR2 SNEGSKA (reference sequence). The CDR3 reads CSARAPGYGYTF. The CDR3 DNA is TGCAGTGCTAGAGCGCCAGGCTATGGCTACACCTTC.

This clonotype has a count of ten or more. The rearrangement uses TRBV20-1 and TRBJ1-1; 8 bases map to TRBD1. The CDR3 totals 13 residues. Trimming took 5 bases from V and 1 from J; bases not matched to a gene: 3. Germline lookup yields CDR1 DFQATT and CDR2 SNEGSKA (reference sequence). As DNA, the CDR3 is TGCAGTGCTTACAGGGGGGGGAACACTGAAGCTTTCTTT. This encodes CSAYRGGNTEAFF.

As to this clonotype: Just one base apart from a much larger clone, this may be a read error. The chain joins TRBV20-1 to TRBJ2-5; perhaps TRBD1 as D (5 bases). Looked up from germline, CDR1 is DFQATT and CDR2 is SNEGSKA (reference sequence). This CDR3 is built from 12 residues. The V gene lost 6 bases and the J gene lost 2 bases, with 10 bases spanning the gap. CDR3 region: CSASKGQETQYF. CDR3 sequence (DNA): TGCAGTGCGAGCAAGGGGCAAGAGACCCAGTACTTC.

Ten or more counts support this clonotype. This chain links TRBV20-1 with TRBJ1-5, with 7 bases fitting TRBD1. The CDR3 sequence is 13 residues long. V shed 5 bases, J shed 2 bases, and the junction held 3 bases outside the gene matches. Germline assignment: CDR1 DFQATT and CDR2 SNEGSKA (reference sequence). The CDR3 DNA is TGCAGTGCTTTTGACAGGGGCAATCAGCCCCAGCATTTT. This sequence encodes CSAFDRGNQPQHF.

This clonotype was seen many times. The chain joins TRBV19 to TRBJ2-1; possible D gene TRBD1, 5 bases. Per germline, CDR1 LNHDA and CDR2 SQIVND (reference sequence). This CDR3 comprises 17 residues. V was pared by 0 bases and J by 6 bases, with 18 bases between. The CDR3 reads CASSIDGRAGRTNEQFF. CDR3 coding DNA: TGTGCCAGTAGTATAGATGGAAGAGCAGGGCGAACCAATGAGCAGTTCTTC.

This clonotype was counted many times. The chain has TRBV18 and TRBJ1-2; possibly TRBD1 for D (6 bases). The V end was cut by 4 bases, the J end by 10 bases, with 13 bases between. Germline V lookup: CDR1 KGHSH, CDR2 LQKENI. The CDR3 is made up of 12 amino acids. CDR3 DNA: TGTGCCAGCTCACAACAGGGTAGGGTCTACACCTTC. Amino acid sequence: CASSQQGRVYTF.

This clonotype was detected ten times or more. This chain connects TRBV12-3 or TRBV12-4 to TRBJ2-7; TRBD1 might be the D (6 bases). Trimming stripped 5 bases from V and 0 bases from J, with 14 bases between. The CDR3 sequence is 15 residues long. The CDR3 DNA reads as TGTGCCAGCAGTCCCTCCGGGACATCCTCCTACGAGCAGTACTTC. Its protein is CASSPSGTSSYEQYF.

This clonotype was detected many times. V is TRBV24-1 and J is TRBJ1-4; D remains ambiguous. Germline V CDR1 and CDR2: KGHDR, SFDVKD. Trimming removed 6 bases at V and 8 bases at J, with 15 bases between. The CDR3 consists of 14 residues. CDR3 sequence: CATSPRTVDEKLFF. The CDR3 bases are TGTGCCACCAGTCCGCGGACGGTAGACGAAAAACTGTTTTTT.

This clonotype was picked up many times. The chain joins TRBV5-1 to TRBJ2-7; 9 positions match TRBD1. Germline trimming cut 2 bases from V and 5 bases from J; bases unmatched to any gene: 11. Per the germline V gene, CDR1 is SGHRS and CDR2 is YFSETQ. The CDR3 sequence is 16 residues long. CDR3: CASSLPGQGTWDEQYF. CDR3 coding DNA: TGCGCCAGCAGCTTACCGGGACAGGGTACTTGGGACGAGCAGTACTTC.

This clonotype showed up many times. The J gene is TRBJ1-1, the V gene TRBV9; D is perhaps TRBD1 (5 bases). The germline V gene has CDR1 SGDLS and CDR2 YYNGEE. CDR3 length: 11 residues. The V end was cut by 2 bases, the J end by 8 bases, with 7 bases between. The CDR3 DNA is TGTGCCAGCAGCGTGGGGCCCGAAGCTTTCTTT. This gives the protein CASSVGPEAFF.

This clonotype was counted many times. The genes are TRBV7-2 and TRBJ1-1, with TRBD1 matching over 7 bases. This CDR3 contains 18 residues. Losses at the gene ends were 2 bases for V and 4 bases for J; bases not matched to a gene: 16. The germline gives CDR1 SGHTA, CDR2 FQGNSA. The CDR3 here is CASSLPHYGGEGATEAFF. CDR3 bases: TGTGCCAGCAGCTTACCCCACTACGGAGGCGAGGGGGCCACTGAAGCTTTCTTT.

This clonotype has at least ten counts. CDR3 loop: CASSSFSGTDTQYF. The CDR3 DNA follows: TGTGCCAGCAGTTCGTTTAGCGGCACAGATACGCAGTATTTT. This chain joins TRBV7-9 and TRBJ2-3; D is possibly TRBD2 (5 bases). The CDR3 extends over 14 amino acids. Germline V CDR1 and CDR2: SEHNR, FQNEAQ (reference sequence). V was trimmed by 6 bases and J by 1 base, leaving 11 bases between them.

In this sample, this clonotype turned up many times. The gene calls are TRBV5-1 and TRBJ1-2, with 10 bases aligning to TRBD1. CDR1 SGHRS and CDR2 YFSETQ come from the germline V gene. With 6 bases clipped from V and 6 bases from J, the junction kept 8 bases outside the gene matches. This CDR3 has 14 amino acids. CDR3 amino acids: CASNRDRGWDGYTF. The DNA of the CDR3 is TGCGCCAGCAACCGGGACAGGGGATGGGATGGCTACACCTTC.

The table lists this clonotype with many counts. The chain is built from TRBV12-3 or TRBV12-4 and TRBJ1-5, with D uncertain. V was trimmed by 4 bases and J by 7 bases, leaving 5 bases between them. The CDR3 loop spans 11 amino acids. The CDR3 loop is CASSSGQPQHF. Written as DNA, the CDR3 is TGTGCCAGCAGTTCGGGGCAGCCCCAGCATTTT.

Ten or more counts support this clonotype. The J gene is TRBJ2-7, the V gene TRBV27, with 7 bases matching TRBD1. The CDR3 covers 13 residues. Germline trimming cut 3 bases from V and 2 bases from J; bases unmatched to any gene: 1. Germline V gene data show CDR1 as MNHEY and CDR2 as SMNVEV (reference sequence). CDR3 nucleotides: TGTGCCAGCAGTTTGGACAGGACCTACGAGCAGTACTTC. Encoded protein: CASSLDRTYEQYF.

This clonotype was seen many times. This CDR3 is CASSESSNTGELFF. Written as DNA, the CDR3 is TGTGCCAGCAGTGAATCCAGCAACACCGGGGAGCTGTTTTTT. The chain is built from TRBV25-1 and TRBJ2-2; D gene ambiguous. Trimming left V 1 base short and J 2 bases short, with 5 bases between. Germline CDR1 and CDR2: MGHDK and SYGVNS. The CDR3 is 14 amino acids.

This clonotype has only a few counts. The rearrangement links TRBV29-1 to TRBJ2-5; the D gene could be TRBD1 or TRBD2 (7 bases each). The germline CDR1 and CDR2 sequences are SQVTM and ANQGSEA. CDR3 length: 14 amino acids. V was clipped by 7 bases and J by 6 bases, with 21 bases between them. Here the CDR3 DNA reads TGCAGCGCTGCTTTGGCAGGGGGGGCGAAGACCCAGTACTTC. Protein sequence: CSAALAGGAKTQYF.

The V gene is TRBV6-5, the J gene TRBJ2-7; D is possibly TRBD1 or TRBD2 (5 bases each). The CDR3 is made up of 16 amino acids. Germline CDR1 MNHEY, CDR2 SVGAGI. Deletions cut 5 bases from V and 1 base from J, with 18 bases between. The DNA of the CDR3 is TGTGCCAGCAGTACTGGGCCCGGGACGGATTCCTACGAGCAGTACTTC. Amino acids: CASSTGPGTDSYEQYF.

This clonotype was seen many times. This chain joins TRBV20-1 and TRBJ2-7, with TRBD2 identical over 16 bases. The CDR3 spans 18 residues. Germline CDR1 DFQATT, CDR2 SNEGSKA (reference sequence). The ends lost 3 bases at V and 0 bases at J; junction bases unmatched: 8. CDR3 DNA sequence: TGCAGTGCTAGCGGGACTAGCGGGGGGGCGGTTCCCTCCTACGAGCAGTACGTC. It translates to CSASGTSGGAVPSYEQYV.

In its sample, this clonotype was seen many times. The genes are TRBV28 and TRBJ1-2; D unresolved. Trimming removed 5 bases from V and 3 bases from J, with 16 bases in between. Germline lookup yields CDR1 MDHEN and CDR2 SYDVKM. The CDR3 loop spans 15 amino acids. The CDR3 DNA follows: TGTGCCAGCAGTCCCCCCGGCCCATCCTACTATGGCTACACCTTC. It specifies CASSPPGPSYYGYTF.

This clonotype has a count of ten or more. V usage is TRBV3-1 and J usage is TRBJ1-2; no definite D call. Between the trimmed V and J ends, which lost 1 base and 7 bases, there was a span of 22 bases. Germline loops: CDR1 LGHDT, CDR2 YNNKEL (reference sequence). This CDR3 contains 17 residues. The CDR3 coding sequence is TGTGCCAGCAGCCAAGCAGGTCTGACGACTATGGCGAGTGGCTACACCTTC. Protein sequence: CASSQAGLTTMASGYTF.

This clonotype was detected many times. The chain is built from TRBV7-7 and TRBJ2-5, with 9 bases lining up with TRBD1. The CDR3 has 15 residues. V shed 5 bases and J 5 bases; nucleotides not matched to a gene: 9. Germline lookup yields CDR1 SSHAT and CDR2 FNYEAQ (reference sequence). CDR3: CASSRSGTGLETQYF. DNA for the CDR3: TGTGCCAGCAGCAGGTCTGGGACAGGGTTGGAGACCCAGTACTTC.

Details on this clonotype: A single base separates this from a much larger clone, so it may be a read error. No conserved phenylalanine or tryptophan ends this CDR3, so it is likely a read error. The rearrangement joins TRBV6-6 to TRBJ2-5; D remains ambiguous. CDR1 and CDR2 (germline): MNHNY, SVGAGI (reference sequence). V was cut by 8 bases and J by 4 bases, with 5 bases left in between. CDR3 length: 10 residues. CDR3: CASGLETQYS. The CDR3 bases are TGTGCCAGCGGGCTAGAGACCCAGTACTCC.

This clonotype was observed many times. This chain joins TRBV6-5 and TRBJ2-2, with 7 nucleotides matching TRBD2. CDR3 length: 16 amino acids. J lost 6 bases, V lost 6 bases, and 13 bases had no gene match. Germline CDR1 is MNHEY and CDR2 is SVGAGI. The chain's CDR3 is CASRPGLQVYAGELFF. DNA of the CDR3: TGTGCCAGCAGACCGGGACTACAAGTTTACGCCGGGGAGCTGTTTTTT.